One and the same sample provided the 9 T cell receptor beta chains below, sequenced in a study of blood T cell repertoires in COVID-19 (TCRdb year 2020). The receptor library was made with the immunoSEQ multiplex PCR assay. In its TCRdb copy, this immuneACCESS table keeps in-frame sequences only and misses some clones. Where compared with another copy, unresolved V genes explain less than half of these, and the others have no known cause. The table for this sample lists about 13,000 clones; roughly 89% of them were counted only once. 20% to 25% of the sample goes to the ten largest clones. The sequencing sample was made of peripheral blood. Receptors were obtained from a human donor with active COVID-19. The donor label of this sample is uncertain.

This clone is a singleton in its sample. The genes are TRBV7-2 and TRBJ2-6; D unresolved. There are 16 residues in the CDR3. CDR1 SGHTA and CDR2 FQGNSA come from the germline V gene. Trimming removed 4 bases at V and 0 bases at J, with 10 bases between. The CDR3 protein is CASSYPLSSGANVLTF. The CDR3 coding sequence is TGTGCCAGCAGCTACCCACTGAGCTCTGGGGCCAACGTCCTGACTTTC. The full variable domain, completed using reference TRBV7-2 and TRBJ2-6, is GAGVSQSPSNKVTEKGKDVELRCDPISGHTALYWYRQSLGQGLEFLIYFQGNSAPDKSGLPSDRFSAERTGGSVSTLTIQRTQQEDSAVYLCASSYPLSSGANVLTFGAGSRLTVL.

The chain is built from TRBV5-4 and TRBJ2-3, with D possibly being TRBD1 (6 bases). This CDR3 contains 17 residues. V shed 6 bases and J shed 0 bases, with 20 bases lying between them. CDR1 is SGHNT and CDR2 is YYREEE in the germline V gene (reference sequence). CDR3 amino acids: CASTSGVGQTSTDTQYF. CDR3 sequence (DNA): TGTGCCAGCACCTCCGGGGTAGGACAGACTAGCACAGATACGCAGTATTTT.

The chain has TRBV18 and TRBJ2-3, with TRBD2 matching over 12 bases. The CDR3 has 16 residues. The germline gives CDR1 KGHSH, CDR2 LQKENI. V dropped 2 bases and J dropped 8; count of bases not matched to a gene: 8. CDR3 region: CASSPTPLAGGVTQYF. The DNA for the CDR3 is TGTGCCAGCTCACCAACACCCCTAGCGGGGGGGGTTACGCAGTATTTT.

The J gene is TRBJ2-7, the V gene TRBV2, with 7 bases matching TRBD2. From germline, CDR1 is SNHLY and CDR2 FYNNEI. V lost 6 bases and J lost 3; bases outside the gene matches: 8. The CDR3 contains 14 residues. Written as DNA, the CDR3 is TGTGCCAGCAGCCCCCGGTCGGGAGGCTACGAGCAGTACTTC. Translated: CASSPRSGGYEQYF.

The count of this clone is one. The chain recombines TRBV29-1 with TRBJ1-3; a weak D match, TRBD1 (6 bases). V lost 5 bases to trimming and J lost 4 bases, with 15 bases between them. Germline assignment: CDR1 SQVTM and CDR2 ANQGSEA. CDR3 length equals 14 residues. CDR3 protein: CSVSGATRGNTIYF. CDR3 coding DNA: TGCAGCGTTTCAGGGGCTACCAGAGGAAACACCATATATTTT.

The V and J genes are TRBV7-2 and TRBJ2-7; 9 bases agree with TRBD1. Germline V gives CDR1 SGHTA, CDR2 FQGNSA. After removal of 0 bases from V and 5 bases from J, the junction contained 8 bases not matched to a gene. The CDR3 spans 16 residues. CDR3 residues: CASSLAPTGTGHEQYF. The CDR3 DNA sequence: TGTGCCAGCAGCTTAGCCCCTACCGGGACAGGGCACGAGCAGTACTTC.

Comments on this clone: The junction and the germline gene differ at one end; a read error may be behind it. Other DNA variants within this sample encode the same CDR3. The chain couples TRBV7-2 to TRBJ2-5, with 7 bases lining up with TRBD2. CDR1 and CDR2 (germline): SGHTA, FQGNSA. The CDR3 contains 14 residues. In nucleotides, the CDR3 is TGTGCCAGCAGCCCTCGCAGCGGGAAGGAGACTCAGTACTTC. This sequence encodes CASSPRSGKETQYF.

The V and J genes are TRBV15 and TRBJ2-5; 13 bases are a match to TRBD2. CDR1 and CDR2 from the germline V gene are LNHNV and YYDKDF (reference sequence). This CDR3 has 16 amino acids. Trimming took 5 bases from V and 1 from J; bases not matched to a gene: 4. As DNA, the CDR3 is TGTGCCACCAGCCCTCGACTAGCGGGGGGCCAAGAGACCCAGTACTTC. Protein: CATSPRLAGGQETQYF.

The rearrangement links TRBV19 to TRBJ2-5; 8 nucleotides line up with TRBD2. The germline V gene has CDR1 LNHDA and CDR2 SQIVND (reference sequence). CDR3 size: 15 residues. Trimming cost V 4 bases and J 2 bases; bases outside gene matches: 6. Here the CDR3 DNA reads TGTGCCAGTAGTACCTTCCTAGCGGGTCAAGAGACCCAGTACTTC. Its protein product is CASSTFLAGQETQYF.